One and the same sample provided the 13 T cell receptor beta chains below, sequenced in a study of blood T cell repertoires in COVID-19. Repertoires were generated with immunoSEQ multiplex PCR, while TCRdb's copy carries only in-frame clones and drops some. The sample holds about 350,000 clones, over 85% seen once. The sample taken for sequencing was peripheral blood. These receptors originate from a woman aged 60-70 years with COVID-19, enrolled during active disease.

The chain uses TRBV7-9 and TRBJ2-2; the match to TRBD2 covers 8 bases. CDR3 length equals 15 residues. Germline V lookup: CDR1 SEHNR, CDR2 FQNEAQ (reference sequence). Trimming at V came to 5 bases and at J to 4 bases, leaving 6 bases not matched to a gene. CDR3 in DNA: TGTGCCAGCAGCCCCGTAGCGGGGAGCACCGGGGAGCTGTTTTTT. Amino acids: CASSPVAGSTGELFF.

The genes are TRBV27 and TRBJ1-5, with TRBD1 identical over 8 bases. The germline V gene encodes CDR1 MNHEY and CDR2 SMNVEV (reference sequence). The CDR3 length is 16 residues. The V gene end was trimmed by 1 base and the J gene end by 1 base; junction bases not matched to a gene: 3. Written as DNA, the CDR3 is TGTGCCAGCAGTTTATGGGCAGGGGGCAGCAATCAGCCCCAGCATTTT. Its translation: CASSLWAGGSNQPQHF.

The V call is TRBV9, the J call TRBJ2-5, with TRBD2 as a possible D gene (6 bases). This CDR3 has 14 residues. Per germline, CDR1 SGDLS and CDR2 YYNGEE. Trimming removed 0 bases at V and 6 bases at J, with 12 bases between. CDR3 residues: CASSVGPGEKTQYF. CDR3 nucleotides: TGTGCCAGCAGCGTAGGCCCGGGGGAGAAGACCCAGTACTTC.

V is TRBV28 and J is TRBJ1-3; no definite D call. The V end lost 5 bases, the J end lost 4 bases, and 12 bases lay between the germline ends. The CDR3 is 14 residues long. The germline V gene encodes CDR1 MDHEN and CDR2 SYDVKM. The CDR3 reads CASSPGGRGNTIYF. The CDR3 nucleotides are TGTGCCAGCAGTCCAGGCGGGAGGGGAAACACCATATATTTT. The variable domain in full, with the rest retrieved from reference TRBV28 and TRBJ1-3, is DVKVTQSSRYLVKRTGEKVFLECVQDMDHENMFWYRQDPGLGLRLIYFSYDVKMKEKGDIPEGYSVSREKKERFSLILESASTNQTSMYLCASSPGGRGNTIYFGEGSWLTVV.

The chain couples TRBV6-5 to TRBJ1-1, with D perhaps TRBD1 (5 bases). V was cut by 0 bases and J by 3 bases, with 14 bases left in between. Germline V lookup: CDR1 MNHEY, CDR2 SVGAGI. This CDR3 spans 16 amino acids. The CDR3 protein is CASSYSGGRSYTEAFF. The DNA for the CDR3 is TGTGCCAGCAGTTACTCGGGGGGTCGGTCGTACACTGAAGCTTTCTTT.

In DNA form, the CDR3 reads TGTGCCAGCTCACCGCCGGGAGAGCCTTACAAAAACATTCAGTACTTC. This translates into CASSPPGEPYKNIQYF. The chain employs TRBV18 and TRBJ2-4, with a tentative D call TRBD2 (6 bases). V shed 3 bases and J shed 3 bases, with 15 bases lying between them. The germline gives CDR1 KGHSH, CDR2 LQKENI. CDR3 length equals 16 residues.

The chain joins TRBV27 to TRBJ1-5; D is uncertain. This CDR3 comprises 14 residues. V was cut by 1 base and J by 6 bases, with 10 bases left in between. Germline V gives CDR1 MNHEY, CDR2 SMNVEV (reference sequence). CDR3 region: CASSLFGETQPQHF. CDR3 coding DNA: TGTGCCAGCAGTTTATTTGGGGAGACTCAGCCCCAGCATTTT.

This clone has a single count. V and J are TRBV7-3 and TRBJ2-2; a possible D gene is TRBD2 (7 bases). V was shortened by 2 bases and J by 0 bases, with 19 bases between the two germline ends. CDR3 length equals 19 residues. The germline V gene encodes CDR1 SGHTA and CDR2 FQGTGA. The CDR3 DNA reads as TGTGCCAGCAGCTTATATAATTCTGCGGGGGCATCGAACACCGGGGAGCTGTTTTTT. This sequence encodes CASSLYNSAGASNTGELFF.

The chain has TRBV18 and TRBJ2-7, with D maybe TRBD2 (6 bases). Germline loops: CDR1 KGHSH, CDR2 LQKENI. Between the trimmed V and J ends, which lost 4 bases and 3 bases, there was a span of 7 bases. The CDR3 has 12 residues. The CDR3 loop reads CASSRLDYEQYF. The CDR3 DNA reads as TGTGCCAGCTCACGACTAGACTACGAGCAGTACTTC.

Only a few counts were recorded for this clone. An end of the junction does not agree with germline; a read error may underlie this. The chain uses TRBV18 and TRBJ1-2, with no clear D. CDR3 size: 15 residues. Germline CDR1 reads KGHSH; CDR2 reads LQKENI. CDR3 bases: TGTGCCAGCTCACCACCTCCAGTACTAATTCCTTCAATCATCTTC. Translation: CASSPPPVLIPSIIF.

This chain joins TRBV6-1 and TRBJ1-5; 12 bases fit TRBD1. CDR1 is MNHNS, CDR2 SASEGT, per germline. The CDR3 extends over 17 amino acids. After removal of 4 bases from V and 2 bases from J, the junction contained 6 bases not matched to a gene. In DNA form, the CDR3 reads TGTGCCAGCAGTGGGGGGACAGGGGGCAAGGGCAATCAGCCCCAGCATTTT. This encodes CASSGGTGGKGNQPQHF.

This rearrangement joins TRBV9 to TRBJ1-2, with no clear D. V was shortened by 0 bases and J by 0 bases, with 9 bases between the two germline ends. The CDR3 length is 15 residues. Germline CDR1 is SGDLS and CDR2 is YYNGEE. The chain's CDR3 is CASSVEHSTNYGYTF. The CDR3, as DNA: TGTGCCAGCAGCGTAGAGCACAGCACTAACTATGGCTACACCTTC.

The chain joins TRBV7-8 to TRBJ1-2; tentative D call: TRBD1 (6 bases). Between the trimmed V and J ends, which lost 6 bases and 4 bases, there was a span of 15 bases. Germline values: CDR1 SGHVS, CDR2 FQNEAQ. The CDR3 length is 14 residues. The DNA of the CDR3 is TGTGCCAGCAGGCCCCCGGGGGGGGCCTATGGCTACACCTTC. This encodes CASRPPGGAYGYTF.